Given below is one T cell receptor beta chain in context. Its antigen is not yet known. Base-call qualities are not available, and no considerably larger clone is one nucleotide away. This sample was included in a study of cytomegalovirus exposure and HLA in healthy donors (dated by TCRdb to the late 2010s). Notes on the research overall: According to an earlier analysis of a few hundred of the donors, about 190 million T cells yielded some 110 million unique TCR beta sequences and 276 Gb of sequence data. Approximately 300 gigabases of sequencing data and 78 million or so unique TCR sequences were included in an early release covering about 620 HLA-typed donors. Among the approximately 420 genotyped donors, about 83% belonged to the genetic ancestry cluster associated with self-reported Caucasian donors. The aim of the study was to test whether cataloging public T cell receptors could identify signatures of past pathogen exposure. The study used immunosequencing to profile the T cell repertoires of approximately 650 subjects and linked those repertoires to cytomegalovirus serostatus. Along with the roughly 700-subject first cohort, a separate validation cohort of over a hundred different subjects was used. To predict cytomegalovirus infection status, the study brought together high-throughput TCR immunosequencing, statistical association of individual TCRs with disease status, and machine learning. In a later analysis, previously published TCR beta repertoires from 670 or so donors were re-analyzed and high-resolution HLA genotyping was added so that TCR occurrence patterns could be studied. Rather than drawing on any new phenotypic data, the later analysis identified candidate immune exposures from TCR beta sequences and the way those sequences occurred across donors. An earlier analysis of approximately 580 of the donors used high-throughput TCR beta sequencing to judge whether each TCR beta V gene segment behaved as functional or pseudogenic. Donor age, sex, ethnicity and CMV serostatus were compiled together with the repertoire data. In a later genetic analysis, genome-wide SNP genotypes for about three fifths of the roughly 670 donors were used, and that subset was treated as a discovery cohort. Every repertoire in the discovery cohort had been generated on one and the same sequencing platform. HLA typing covered class I and class II loci at four-digit resolution. The number of donors typed differed by locus, with about 620-630 for A, B, C, DRB1 and DQB1, 522 for DQA1, 606 for DPA1, and under 490 for DPB1. Because of strong linkage in the cohort, roughly five DR-DQ haplotypes were treated as single units for association and clustering. Among about 400 genotyped donors of the cohort, an average of around 250,000 unique TCR beta nucleotide sequences was sequenced per donor, of which 15% to 20% were non-productive.

Summary of the overall study and its limitations: The classifier was reported to diagnose cytomegalovirus status with high specificity and sensitivity in both the original cohort and the validation cohort. In the study, around 160 TCR beta chains were listed as associated with cytomegalovirus. In vitro tests confirmed that a few of the cytomegalovirus-associated TCR beta chains recognize cytomegalovirus antigens. Compared with equally common non-associated chains, HLA-associated TCR beta chains in a later analysis were more clonally expanded and had lower generation probabilities. At a false discovery rate of 0.05, a later analysis linked 16,951 TCR beta sequences to specific HLA alleles. This cohort had only TCR beta chains sequenced, and the lack of alpha or paired-chain data limited which features could be detected. A later analysis found that TCR association rates varied across HLA loci, with DRB1 alleles showing the most associated TCRs and HLA-C alleles the fewest. It was suggested by the authors that the approach could potentially be generalized to other disease states and immunological phenotypes. In a later analysis, several top co-occurrence clusters were reported to appear linked to parvovirus B19, influenza, CMV and Epstein-Barr virus. In an earlier analysis of over 550 of the donors, most TCR beta V segments were observed in productive rearrangements about 90% or about 30% of the time, broadly matching IMGT annotations. Correlated functional status among segregating V segments might reflect linkage disequilibrium, but an unknown experimental factor could not be ruled out. In a later genetic analysis, a missense DCLRE1C variant was associated with V-gene and J-gene trimming of TCR beta chains, and the association was replicated in an independent cohort. When HLA alleles, especially DR and DQ, strongly co-occurred, attributing TCR associations to individual alleles was difficult. The presence/absence analyses assumed that sequencing depth was roughly uniform across donors, and that assumption may not be true. HLA typing was unavailable for some donors at each locus, so association tests used only the typed subset. Most TCR sequences were seen in very few donors, while some public TCRs were found in many individuals. The sequencing pipeline was judged likely to have produced a cluster of highly shared sequence variants as a technical artifact. Over 15 rarely observed V segments, including chromosome 9 orphons, were excluded from the earlier analysis of some 590 of the donors because counts were too low. Compared with the 666-donor mean, donors in an Asian-associated ancestry cluster had fewer N-insertions in productive TCRs, according to a later genetic analysis. Most CMV-associated TCR beta chains appeared to be HLA-restricted in a later analysis, and the HLA associations seemed to be driven largely by CMV exposure. Because the 87-base-pair reads could not distinguish some IMGT-functional V segments, including TRBV6-2 and TRBV6-3, those segments were excluded. For the cohort, immune exposure information was limited to CMV serostatus. A further reported finding was that TCR beta sequences accurately predicted the HLA-A and HLA-B alleles for most subjects in the first cohort.

Clipping removes 1 base from V and 9 bases from J, with 10 as the unmatched junction base count. CDR1 SGHAT and CDR2 FQNNGV are derived from the germline V gene. Counted from cysteine to phenylalanine, this CDR3 has 16 amino acids. CDR3 DNA is the only sequence kept; it has 48 bases, read in frame from the first base. In total, roughly 710 healthy bone marrow donors made up the cohort. Cohort members were all nominally healthy when sampled, although unrecorded immune exposures were likely present. The donor was CMV seronegative and was included in the group of 352 seronegative cohort members. A peripheral blood sample was collected from each donor, and TCR beta sequencing was performed on peripheral blood mononuclear cells. The Qiagen DNeasy Blood Extraction Kit was used to extract genomic DNA from the blood cell samples. The library relied on the immunoSEQ multiplex PCR assay. For the multiplex PCR, a mixture combining 60 forward primers for TCR Vbeta segments and 13 reverse primers for TCR Jbeta segments was used. The CDR3 region of rearranged TCR beta genes was amplified from genomic DNA with a multiplex PCR assay. Amplified TCR beta libraries were sequenced as 87-base-pair reads on the Illumina HiSeq System. On the authors' methods: In a later analysis, 77 million or so unique TCR beta chains were counted across the roughly 670 repertoires, and roughly 11 million of these chains were shared by at least two donors. To remove PCR and sequencing errors, raw reads were error-corrected and collapsed into unique sequences using a nearest-neighbor algorithm that merged closely related sequences. CDR3 sequences were aligned to IMGT reference sequences to assign V, D and J gene segments. For a sequence to be retained, a match of at least six nucleotides to both a V gene segment and a J gene segment was required. A rearrangement counted as productive if the CDR3 had no stop codons and remained in frame with V and J, and every other rearrangement counted as non-productive. Following IMGT convention, CDR3 was defined as the stretch from the second conserved V-encoded cysteine to the conserved J-encoded phenylalanine. Sequences without an unambiguous match to a single V gene segment were excluded from the earlier analysis of approximately 600 of the donors. In an earlier analysis of 500 to 750 of the donors, V segments were called functional above 56.7% productive rearrangements and were called segregating when the between-donor standard deviation exceeded 5%. A statistical classification framework was developed to diagnose cytomegalovirus status using the catalog of TCR beta chain sequences. A later analysis assigned V and J genes by comparing TCR nucleotide sequences with IMGT/GENE-DB human TR gene sequences. The TCRdist pipeline was used in a later analysis to assign CDR3 sequences and most-parsimonious VDJ recombination scenarios. In a later analysis, each TCR beta chain was defined by its CDR3 amino acid sequence together with its V-gene family, and reads lacking a unique V-gene family were excluded. In a later analysis, approximately 590 highly shared, low-generation-probability nucleotide sequences were removed to address suspected cross-contamination and a sequencing artifact. In a later analysis, a clonal expansion index was calculated for each public chain from normalized within-repertoire ranks of inferred template counts. In a later analysis, generation probabilities were computed using a VDJ recombination model fitted to out-of-frame rearrangements, and the results were checked against IGoR. In a later analysis, TCR-TCR, TCR-HLA and TCR-CMV co-occurrence was scored with hypergeometric tests, and a repertoire-size bias correction was applied to TCR pairs. False discovery rates were estimated in a later analysis by permuting HLA or CMV assignments 20 times. In a later analysis, co-occurring TCRs were grouped using DBSCAN, with TCRdist sequence similarity added in when clustering inside HLA-allele-positive subsets. For co-occurrence clustering, repertoires with fewer than 30,000 or more than 120,000 public chains were excluded, along with five or six repertoires with anomalous nucleotide sharing. TCRdb obtained this table from immuneACCESS and retained in-frame rearrangements with V and J assigned. These tables miss some clones; where compared with another copy, unresolved V genes account for less than half of the shortfall, and the remainder is unexplained. Clonal size and the V and J genes are those of that table, whereas D and trimming came from the DNA. This sample is represented by about 210,000 clones; approximately 86% of them were singletons. The top ten hold less than 0.4% of the sample.

Sequenced: PBMCs. The rearrangement joined TRBV11-2 to TRBJ2-1; TRBD1 agrees with 9 junctional bases. This receptor was obtained from a woman under 40 in good health and CMV-seronegative. The CDR3 protein: CASSLGLRTGVVEQFF. The sequenced DNA is TGTGCCAGCAGCTTAGGGTTAAGGACAGGGGTGGTTGAGCAGTTCTTC.